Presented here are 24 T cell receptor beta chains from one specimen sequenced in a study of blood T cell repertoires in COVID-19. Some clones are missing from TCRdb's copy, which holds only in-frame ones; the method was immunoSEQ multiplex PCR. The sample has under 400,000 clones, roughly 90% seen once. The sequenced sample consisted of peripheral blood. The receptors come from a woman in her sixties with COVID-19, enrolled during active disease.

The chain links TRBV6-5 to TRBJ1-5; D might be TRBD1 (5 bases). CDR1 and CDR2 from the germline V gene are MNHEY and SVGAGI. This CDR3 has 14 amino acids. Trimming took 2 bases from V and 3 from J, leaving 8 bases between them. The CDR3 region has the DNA TGTGCCAGCAGTTACGACAGACTCAATCAGCCCCAGCATTTT. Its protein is CASSYDRLNQPQHF.

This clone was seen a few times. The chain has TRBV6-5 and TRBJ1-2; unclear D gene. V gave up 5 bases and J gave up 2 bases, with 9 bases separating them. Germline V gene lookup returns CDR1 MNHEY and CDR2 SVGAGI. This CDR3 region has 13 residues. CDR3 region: CASSLYQNYGYTF. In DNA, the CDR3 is TGTGCCAGCAGTCTCTATCAAAACTATGGCTACACCTTC.

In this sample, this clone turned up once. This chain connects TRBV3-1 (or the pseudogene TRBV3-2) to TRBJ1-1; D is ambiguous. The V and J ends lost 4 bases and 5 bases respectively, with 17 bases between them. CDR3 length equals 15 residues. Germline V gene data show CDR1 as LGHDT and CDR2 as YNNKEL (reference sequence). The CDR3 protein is CASSRDIVVKTEAFF. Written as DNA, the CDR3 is TGTGCCAGCAGCCGAGACATAGTGGTTAAGACTGAAGCTTTCTTT.

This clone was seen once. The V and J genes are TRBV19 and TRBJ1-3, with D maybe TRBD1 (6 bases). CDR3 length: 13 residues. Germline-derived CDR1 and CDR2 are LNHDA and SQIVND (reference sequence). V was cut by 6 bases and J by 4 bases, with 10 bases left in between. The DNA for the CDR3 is TGTGCCAGTAGCACAGGGCAAGGAAACACCATATATTTT. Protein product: CASSTGQGNTIYF.

The CDR3 DNA is TGTGCCAGCAGTCCCGAGGAGGAGACCCAGTACTTC. Its protein product is CASSPEEETQYF. V is TRBV6-5 and J is TRBJ2-5, with no clear D. V was pared by 5 bases and J by 5 bases, with 9 bases between. The CDR3 sequence is 12 residues long. CDR1 and CDR2 (germline): MNHEY, SVGAGI.

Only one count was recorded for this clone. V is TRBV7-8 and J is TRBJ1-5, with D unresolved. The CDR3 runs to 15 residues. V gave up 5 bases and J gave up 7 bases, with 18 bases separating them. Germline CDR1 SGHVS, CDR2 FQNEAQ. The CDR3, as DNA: TGTGCCAGCAGCGCACGTGCCCTTCAGCGGCAGCCCCAGCATTTT. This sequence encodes CASSARALQRQPQHF.

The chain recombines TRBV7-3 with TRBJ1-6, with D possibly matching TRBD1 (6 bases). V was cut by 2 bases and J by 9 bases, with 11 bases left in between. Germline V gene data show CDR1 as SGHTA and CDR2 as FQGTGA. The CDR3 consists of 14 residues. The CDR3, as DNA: TGTGCCAGCAGCTTAGGGACAACATCTTCACCCCTCCACTTT. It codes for CASSLGTTSSPLHF.

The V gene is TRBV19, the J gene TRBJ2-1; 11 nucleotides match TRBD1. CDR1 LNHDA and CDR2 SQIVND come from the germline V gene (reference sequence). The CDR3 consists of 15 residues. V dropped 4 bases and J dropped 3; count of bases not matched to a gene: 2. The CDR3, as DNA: TGTGCCAGTAGTAGGACAGGGGGCCTCTACAATGAGCAGTTCTTC. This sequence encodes CASSRTGGLYNEQFF.

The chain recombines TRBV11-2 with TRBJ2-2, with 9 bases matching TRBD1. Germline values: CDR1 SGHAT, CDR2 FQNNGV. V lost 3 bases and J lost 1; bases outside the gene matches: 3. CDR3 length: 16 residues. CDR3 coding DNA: TGTGCCAGCAGCTTCGCGGGACAGGGGAACACCGGGGAGCTGTTTTTT. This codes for CASSFAGQGNTGELFF.

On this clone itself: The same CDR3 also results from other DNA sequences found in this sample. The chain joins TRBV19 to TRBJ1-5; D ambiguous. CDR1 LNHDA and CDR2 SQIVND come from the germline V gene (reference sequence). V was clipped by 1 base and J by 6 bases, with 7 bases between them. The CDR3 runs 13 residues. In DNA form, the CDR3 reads TGTGCCAGTAGTATAGGCGGTGGTCAGCCCCAGCATTTT. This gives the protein CASSIGGGQPQHF.

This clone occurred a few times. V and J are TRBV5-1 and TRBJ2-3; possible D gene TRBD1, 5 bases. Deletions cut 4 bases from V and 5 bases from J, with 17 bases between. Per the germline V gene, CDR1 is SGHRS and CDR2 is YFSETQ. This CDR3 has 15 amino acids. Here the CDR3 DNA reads TGCGCCAGCAGCCCGGGCTGGGGCCAGGTAGATACGCAGTATTTT. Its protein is CASSPGWGQVDTQYF.

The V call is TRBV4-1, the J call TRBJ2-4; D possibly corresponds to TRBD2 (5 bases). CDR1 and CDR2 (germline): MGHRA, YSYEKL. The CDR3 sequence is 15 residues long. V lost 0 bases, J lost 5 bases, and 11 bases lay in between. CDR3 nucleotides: TGCGCCAGCAGCCAAGAACTAGGGCCCCAAAACATTCAGTACTTC. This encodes CASSQELGPQNIQYF.

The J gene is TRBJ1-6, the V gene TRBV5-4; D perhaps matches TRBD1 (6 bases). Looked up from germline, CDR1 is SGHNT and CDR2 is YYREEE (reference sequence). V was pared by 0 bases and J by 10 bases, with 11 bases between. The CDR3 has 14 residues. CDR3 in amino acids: CASSLDRVGSPLHF. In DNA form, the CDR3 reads TGTGCCAGCAGCTTGGACAGGGTCGGGTCACCCCTCCACTTT.

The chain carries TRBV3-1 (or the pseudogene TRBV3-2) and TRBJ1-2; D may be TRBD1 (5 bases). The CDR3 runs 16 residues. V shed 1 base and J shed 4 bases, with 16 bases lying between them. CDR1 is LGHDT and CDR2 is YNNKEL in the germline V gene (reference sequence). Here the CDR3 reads CASSQGVYTGIYGYTF. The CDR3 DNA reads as TGTGCCAGCAGCCAAGGGGTCTACACAGGTATCTATGGCTACACCTTC.

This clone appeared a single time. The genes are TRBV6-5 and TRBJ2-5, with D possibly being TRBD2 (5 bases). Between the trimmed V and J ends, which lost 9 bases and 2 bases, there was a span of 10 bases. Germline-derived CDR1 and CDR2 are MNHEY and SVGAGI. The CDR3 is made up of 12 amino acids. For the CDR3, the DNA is TGTGCCAGTAGGGAGTTTCAAGAGACCCAGTACTTC. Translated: CASREFQETQYF.

The CDR3 region is CASSFGQGSEAFF. DNA for the CDR3: TGTGCCAGCAGCTTCGGACAGGGGTCTGAAGCTTTCTTT. The rearrangement joins TRBV5-5 to TRBJ1-1, with TRBD1 matching over 9 bases. Per germline, CDR1 SGHKS and CDR2 YYEKEE (reference sequence). Trimming took 2 bases from V and 6 from J; bases not matched to a gene: 2. The CDR3 consists of 13 residues.

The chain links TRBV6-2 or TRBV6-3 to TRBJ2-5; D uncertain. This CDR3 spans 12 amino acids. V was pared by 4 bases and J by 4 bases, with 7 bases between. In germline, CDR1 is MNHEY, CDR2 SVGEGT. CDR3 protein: CASSWAPETQYF. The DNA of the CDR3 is TGTGCCAGCAGTTGGGCACCAGAGACCCAGTACTTC.

The DNA for the CDR3 is TGTGCCAGCAGCTTAGGGCTCACCACCTATGGCTACACCTTC. Its translation: CASSLGLTTYGYTF. The V and J genes are TRBV7-2 and TRBJ1-2, with unresolved D. Trimming took 1 base from V and 4 from J, leaving 10 bases between them. The length of the CDR3 is 14 residues. From germline, CDR1 is SGHTA and CDR2 FQGNSA.

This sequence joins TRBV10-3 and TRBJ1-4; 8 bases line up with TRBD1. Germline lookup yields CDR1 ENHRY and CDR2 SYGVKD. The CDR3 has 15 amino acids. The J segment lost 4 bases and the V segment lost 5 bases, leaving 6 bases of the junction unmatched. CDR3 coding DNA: TGTGCCATCAGTCAAGGGGACAGGATTAATGAAAAACTGTTTTTT. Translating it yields CAISQGDRINEKLFF.

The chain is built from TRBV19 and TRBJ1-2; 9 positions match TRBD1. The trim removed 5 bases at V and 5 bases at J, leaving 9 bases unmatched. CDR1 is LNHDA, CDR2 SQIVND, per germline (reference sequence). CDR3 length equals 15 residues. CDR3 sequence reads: CASSPRTGVGYGYTF. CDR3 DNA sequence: TGTGCCAGTAGTCCCCGGACAGGGGTGGGTTATGGCTACACCTTC.

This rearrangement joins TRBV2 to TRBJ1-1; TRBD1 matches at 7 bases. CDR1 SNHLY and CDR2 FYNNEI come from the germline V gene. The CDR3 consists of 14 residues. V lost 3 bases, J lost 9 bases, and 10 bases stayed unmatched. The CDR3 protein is CASSELLGQEKAFF. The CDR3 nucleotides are TGTGCCAGCAGTGAGCTCTTAGGACAGGAAAAAGCTTTCTTT.

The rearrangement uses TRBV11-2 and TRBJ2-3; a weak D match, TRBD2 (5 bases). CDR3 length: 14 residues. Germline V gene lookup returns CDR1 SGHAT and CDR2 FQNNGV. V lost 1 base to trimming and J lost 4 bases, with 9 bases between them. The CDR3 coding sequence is TGTGCCAGCAGCTTAGGGACGGGGTCAGATACGCAGTATTTT. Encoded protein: CASSLGTGSDTQYF.

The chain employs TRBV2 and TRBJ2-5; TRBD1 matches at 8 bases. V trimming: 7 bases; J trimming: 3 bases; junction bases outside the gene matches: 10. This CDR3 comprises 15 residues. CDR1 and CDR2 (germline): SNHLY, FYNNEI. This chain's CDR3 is CASIAGQEGKETQYF. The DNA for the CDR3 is TGTGCCAGCATTGCGGGACAGGAGGGTAAAGAGACCCAGTACTTC. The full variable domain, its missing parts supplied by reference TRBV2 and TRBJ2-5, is EPEVTQTPSHQVTQMGQEVILRCVPISNHLYFYWYRQILGQKVEFLVSFYNNEISEKSEIFDDQFSVERPDGSNFTLKIRSTKLEDSAMYFCASIAGQEGKETQYFGPGTRLLVL.

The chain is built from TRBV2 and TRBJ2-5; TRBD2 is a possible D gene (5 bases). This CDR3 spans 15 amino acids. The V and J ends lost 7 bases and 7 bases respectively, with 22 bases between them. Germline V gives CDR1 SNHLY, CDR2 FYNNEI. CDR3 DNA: TGTGCCAGCACCCCGGTTCGGGTGGGAGTAGGGACCCAGTACTTC. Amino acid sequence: CASTPVRVGVGTQYF.